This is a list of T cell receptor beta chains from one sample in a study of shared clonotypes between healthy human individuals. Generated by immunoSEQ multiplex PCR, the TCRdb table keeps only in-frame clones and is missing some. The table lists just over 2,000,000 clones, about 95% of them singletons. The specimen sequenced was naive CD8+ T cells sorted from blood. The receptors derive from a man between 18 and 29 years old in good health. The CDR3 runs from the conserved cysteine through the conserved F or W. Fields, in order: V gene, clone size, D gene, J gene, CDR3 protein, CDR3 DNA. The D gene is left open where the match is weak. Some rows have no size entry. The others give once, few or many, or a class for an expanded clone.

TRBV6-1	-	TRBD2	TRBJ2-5	CASSAGLAIQETQYF	TGTGCCAGCAGTGCGGGACTAGCGATTCAAGAGACCCAGTACTTC
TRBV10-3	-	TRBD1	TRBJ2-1	CAIRETGVTYNEQFF	TGTGCCATCAGGGAGACAGGGGTCACCTACAATGAGCAGTTCTTC
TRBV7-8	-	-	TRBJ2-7	CASSLGSRGYEQYF	TGTGCCAGCAGCTTAGGGTCACGGGGATACGAGCAGTACTTC
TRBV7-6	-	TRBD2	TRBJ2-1	CASSSGGPYNEQFF	TGTGCCAGCAGCTCGGGGGGGCCCTACAATGAGCAGTTCTTC
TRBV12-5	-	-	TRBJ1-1	CASGPWAGNSRGTTEAFF	TGTGCTAGTGGGCCCTGGGCAGGGAACTCGAGGGGAACAACTGAAGCTTTCTTT
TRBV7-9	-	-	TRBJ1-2	CASSLALGANGYTF	TGTGCCAGCAGCTTAGCGTTGGGGGCGAATGGCTACACCTTC
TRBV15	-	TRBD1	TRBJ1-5	CATSRGDSDQPQHF	TGTGCCACCAGCAGAGGGGACAGCGATCAGCCCCAGCATTTT
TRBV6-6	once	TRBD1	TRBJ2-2	CGGQTSNTGELFF	TGTGGGGGACAGACGTCGAACACCGGGGAGCTGTTTTTT
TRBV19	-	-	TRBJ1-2	CASKTNYGYTF	TGTGCCAGTAAGACTAACTATGGCTACACCTTC
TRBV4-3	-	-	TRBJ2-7	CASSRGEALVRGEQYF	TGCGCCAGCAGCCGGGGAGAAGCACTAGTGAGGGGCGAGCAGTACTTC
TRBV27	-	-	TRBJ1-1	CASSSQTGNTEAFF	TGTGCCAGCAGTTCCCAGACAGGGAACACTGAAGCTTTCTTT
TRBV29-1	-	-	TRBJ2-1	CSVSGATYNEQFF	TGCAGCGTTAGCGGCGCTACCTACAATGAGCAGTTCTTC
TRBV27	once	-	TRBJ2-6	CASSVSSGANVLTF	TGTGCCAGCAGTGTGAGCTCTGGGGCCAACGTCCTGACTTTC
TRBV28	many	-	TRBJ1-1	CASRNSGGRGMNTEAFF	TGTGCCAGCAGAAATAGCGGGGGGAGAGGCATGAACACTGAAGCTTTCTTT
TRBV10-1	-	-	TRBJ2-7	CASSEYTEGGEQYF	TGCGCCAGCAGTGAGTATACAGAGGGGGGCGAGCAGTACTTC
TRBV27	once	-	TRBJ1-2	CASSLGGLSGYTF	TGTGCCAGCAGCTTGGGTGGACTCTCTGGCTACACCTTC
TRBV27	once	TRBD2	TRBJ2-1	CASSLGLAGALREQFF	TGTGCCAGCAGTTTGGGACTAGCGGGAGCCCTACGGGAGCAGTTCTTC
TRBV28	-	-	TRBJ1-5	CASSLNGVSNQPQHF	TGTGCCAGCAGTTTAAACGGGGTTAGCAATCAGCCCCAGCATTTT
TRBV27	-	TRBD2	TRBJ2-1	CASRKLAGGWEQFF	TGTGCCAGCAGAAAACTAGCGGGAGGATGGGAGCAGTTCTTC
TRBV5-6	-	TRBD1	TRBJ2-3	CASSSPERGPTDTQYF	TGTGCCAGCAGCTCGCCCGAGAGGGGGCCCACAGATACGCAGTATTTT